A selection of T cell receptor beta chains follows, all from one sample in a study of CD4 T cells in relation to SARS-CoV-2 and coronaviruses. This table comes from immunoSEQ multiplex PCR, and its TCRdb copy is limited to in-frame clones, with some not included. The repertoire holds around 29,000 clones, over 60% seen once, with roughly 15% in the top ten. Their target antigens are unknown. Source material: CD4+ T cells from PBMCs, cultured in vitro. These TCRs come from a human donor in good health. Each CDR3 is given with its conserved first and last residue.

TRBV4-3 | CASSQGTSGGAGGELFF
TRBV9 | CASSLGQGVTEAFF
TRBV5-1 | CASSSSRHEADTQYF
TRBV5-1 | CASSFEGRETQYF
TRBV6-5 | CAVMGSGRNSYEQYF
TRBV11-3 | CASSYHSGTEAFF
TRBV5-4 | CASSLRASAGGELFF
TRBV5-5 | CASTLSLNEQYF
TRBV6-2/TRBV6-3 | CASSYRDTDTQYF
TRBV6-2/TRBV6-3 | CASSYRGRESKNIQYF
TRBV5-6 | CASSTGLAATYEQYF
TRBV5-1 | CASSFSGSKVNEQFF
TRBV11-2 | CASSPAGSNSPLHF
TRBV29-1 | CSVGKDGSGSYTF
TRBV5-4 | CASSLSGRVTIEQFF
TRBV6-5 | CASSRTGWDTEAFF
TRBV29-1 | CSVGGGRAALYNEQFF
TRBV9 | CASSVGGLAGAQTQYF
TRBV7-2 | CASSARTGAETQYF
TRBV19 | CASSLRDKSSGANVLTF
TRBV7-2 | CASTLGLTVNPGFF
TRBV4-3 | CASSPSRTTNEKLFF
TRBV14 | CASSPPGNLPYEQYF
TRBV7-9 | CASSFGSTDTQYF
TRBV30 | CAWRGSGYEQYF
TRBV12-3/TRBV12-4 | CASRPRDRENYTF
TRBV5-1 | CASSLSQFQGLNEKLFF
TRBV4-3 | CASSQGNSPLHF
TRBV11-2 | CASSLGPWPSGDSYNEQFF
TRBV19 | CASSTVIAGEETQYF
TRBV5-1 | CASTRTSGGRGMETQYF
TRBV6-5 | CASSSKSGEAFF
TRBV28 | CASSLQGWGQPQHF
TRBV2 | CASSTEGEQYF
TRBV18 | CASSPEGNQPQHF